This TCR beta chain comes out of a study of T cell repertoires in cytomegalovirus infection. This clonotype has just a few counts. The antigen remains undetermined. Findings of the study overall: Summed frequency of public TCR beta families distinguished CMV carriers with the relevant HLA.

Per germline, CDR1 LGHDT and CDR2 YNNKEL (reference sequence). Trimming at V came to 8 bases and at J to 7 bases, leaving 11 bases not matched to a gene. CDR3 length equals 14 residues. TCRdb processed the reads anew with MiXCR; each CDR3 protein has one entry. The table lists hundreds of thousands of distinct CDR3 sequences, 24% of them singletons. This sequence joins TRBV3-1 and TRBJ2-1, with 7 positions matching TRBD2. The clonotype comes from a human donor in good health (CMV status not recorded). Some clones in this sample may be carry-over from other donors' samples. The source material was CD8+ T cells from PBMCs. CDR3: CASSDGGWSNEQFF. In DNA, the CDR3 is TGTGCCAGCTCCGACGGGGGGTGGTCTAATGAGCAGTTCTTC.